The 7 T cell receptor beta chains in this list originate from one sample, sequenced in a study of early T cells in non-severe SARS-CoV-2 infection. TCRdb passed the 5' RACE reads through MiXCR, listing each CDR3 protein once. There are 35,000 to 45,000 distinct CDR3 sequences in the sample; more than 10% occur only once, and about a sixth lies in the top ten. Sequenced sample: whole blood. These receptors all stem from an adult who was a healthcare worker with PCR-confirmed SARS-CoV-2 infection or an uninfected control (not recorded which).

The chain couples TRBV25-1 to TRBJ1-4; D call uncertain. Germline V gives CDR1 MGHDK, CDR2 SYGVNS. The CDR3 consists of 11 residues. V lost 5 bases and J lost 5, with 3 bases in between. This CDR3 is CASSWNEKLFF. The CDR3 coding sequence is TGTGCCAGCAGTTGGAATGAAAAACTGTTTTTT.

This clonotype showed up many times. The genes are TRBV6-1 and TRBJ1-1; D is ambiguous. The V gene lost 1 base and the J gene lost 0 bases, with 6 bases spanning the gap. This CDR3 has 14 residues. Looked up from germline, CDR1 is MNHNS and CDR2 is SASEGT. The DNA of the CDR3 is TGTGCCAGCAGTGAAGTCTCCATGAACACTGAAGCTTTCTTT. Its protein is CASSEVSMNTEAFF.

The chain has TRBV5-1 and TRBJ2-5; 7 positions agree with TRBD1. The CDR3 runs to 15 residues. Trimming took 4 bases from V and 5 from J; bases not matched to a gene: 11. CDR1 is SGHRS and CDR2 is YFSETQ in the germline V gene. CDR3 DNA sequence: TGCGCCAGCAGCCAGGGACGACAGGGTTGGGAGACCCAGTACTTC. This translates into CASSQGRQGWETQYF.

A few counts support this clonotype. This sequence joins TRBV28 and TRBJ2-5; 7 nucleotides match TRBD1. V shed 8 bases and J 2 bases; nucleotides not matched to a gene: 11. CDR1 is MDHEN, CDR2 SYDVKM, per germline. The CDR3 runs 15 residues. This CDR3 is CASRDIRDSQETQYF. The CDR3 DNA reads as TGTGCCAGCCGTGATATCCGGGACAGTCAAGAGACCCAGTACTTC.

V usage is TRBV7-9 and J usage is TRBJ1-1; TRBD1 is a possible D gene (6 bases). Germline CDR1 SEHNR, CDR2 FQNEAQ (reference sequence). The CDR3 runs 14 residues. Trimming shortened V by 2 bases and J by 8 bases, and 15 bases separated the two germline ends. The CDR3 nucleotides are TGTGCCAGCAGCTTAAACACAGGGCCCCTGGAAGCTTTCTTT. Translated: CASSLNTGPLEAFF.

This clonotype was detected ten times or more. The gene calls are TRBV7-2 and TRBJ1-5; D not resolved. Trimming pared 2 bases from V and 7 bases from J, leaving 15 bases between. Germline CDR1 reads SGHTA; CDR2 reads FQGNSA. The CDR3 runs 15 residues. CDR3 sequence: CASSLTDQFSQPQHF. For the CDR3, the DNA is TGTGCCAGCAGCTTAACCGACCAGTTCTCACAGCCCCAGCATTTT.

This clonotype was picked up many times. The gene calls are TRBV7-2 and TRBJ2-5; D may be TRBD2 (5 bases). Germline loops: CDR1 SGHTA, CDR2 FQGNSA. The CDR3 contains 15 residues. Trimming stripped 2 bases from V and 4 bases from J, with 14 bases between. CDR3 nucleotide sequence: TGTGCCAGCAGCTTAAGCCTGGGCGGGTTAGAGACCCAGTACTTC. This encodes CASSLSLGGLETQYF.